The sequence of this TCR beta chain was determined in a study of breast tumors, draining lymph nodes, adjacent tissues. Study outcomes and limitations: The data were judged consistent with most tumor T cells coming from lymph node and expanding in tumor.

The CDR3 sequence is 14 residues long. The germline V gene encodes CDR1 SGHNT and CDR2 YENEEA. Trimming left V 2 bases short and J 7 bases short, with 9 bases between. In this sample, this clonotype turned up many times. Its target is unknown. A single record per CDR3 protein comes from TCRdb applying MiXCR to the multiplex PCR reads. Seen here are fewer than 300,000 distinct CDR3 sequences, 32% observed once, and the top ten hold over 1.1%. Breast cancer patients provided tissue from their axillary draining lymph nodes. The chain joins TRBV11-3 to TRBJ1-6; no reliable D call. The sequence derives from a female donor with breast cancer. Some clones in this sample may be carry-over from other donors' samples. The sequenced sample was axillary lymph node tissue. CDR3 coding DNA: TGTGCCAGCAGCTTACACGGAGTAAATTCACCCCTCCACTTT. It translates to CASSLHGVNSPLHF. The full variable domain, in which reference TRBV11-3 and TRBJ1-6 provide the parts outside the CDR3, is EAGVVQSPRYKIIEKKQPVAFWCNPISGHNTLYWYLQNLGQGPELLIRYENEEAVDDSQLPKDRFSAERLKGVDSTLKIQPAELGDSAVYLCASSLHGVNSPLHFGNGTRLTVT.